This T cell receptor beta chain was sequenced in a study of blood T cell repertoires in COVID-19. Study-level background: Sites across the United States, Italy and Spain contributed samples from acute and convalescent COVID-19. T cells, B-cell-depleted T cells, or PBMCs supplied cDNA or gDNA.

As handled by the study authors: Estimated nucleated cell counts came from reference gene primer amplification. Libraries were prepared by immunoSEQ multiplex PCR; TCRdb keeps only in-frame clonotypes and omits some of them. For V, J and clone size, that table is used; D and trimming come from the DNA. The sample lists around 99,000 clones, 88% occurring once. Germline V gene data show CDR1 as MNHNS and CDR2 as SASEGT. This CDR3 is 16 amino acids long. V lost 3 bases, J lost 7 bases, and 12 bases stayed unmatched. Sequencing was performed on peripheral blood. The sequence came from a middle-aged man with active or convalescent COVID-19. V and J are TRBV6-1 and TRBJ2-1, with 7 nucleotides matching TRBD2. CDR3 DNA: TGTGCCAGCAGTGACCTTGGCGGGAGAAAGGAGAATGAGCAGTTCTTC. Translation gives CASSDLGGRKENEQFF.